These T cell receptor beta chains were read from a single sample in a study of cytomegalovirus exposure and HLA in healthy donors. TCRdb's copy holds only in-frame clones and misses some; the assay was immunoSEQ multiplex PCR. The table records around 100,000 clones, 75% to 80% of them present only once. Sequenced material: PBMCs. The source of these receptors is a male donor in good health and CMV-seropositive. Both conserved end residues are part of each CDR3. The order of the fields is J gene, D gene, clone size, V gene, CDR3 protein, CDR3 DNA. The D gene is left open where the match is weak. Expanded clones are given a class, and other clones once, few, many or no size at all.

TRBJ1-6 | NA | NA | TRBV10-3 | CAISEETSSSSYNSPLHF | TGTGCCATCAGTGAAGAAACCTCCTCGAGCTCCTATAATTCACCCCTCCACTTT
TRBJ2-7 | NA | NA | TRBV6-5 | CASSYGGAGGSYEQYF | TGTGCCAGCAGTTACGGTGGGGCAGGCGGCTCCTACGAGCAGTACTTC
TRBJ1-1 | TRBD1 | few | TRBV29-1 | CSVTGPDRVGTEAFF | TGCAGCGTTACCGGACCCGACAGGGTTGGTACTGAAGCTTTCTTT
TRBJ1-2 | TRBD1 | few | TRBV5-6 | CASSLTGGAVGYTF | TGTGCCAGCAGCTTGACAGGGGGTGCGGTTGGCTACACCTTC
TRBJ2-5 | TRBD2 | NA | TRBV28 | CASSYRLAGPETQYF | TGTGCCAGCAGTTATAGGCTAGCGGGACCTGAGACCCAGTACTTC
TRBJ1-5 | TRBD1 | NA | TRBV19 | CASTQGGYRPQHF | TGTGCCAGTACTCAGGGGGGTTATAGGCCCCAGCATTTT
TRBJ1-1 | TRBD1 | NA | TRBV10-3 | CAIRPDRGPSEAFF | TGTGCCATCAGGCCGGACAGGGGGCCTAGTGAAGCTTTCTTT
TRBJ1-2 | NA | NA | TRBV5-6 | CASSQDRFYGYTF | TGTGCCAGCAGCCAGGACAGATTCTATGGCTACACCTTC
TRBJ2-5 | NA | NA | TRBV28 | CASSPSTPQETQYF | TGTGCCAGCAGCCCTTCGACCCCCCAAGAGACTCAGTACTTC
TRBJ1-1 | NA | NA | TRBV29-1 | CSADGGGRENTEAFF | TGCAGCGCCGACGGGGGAGGGCGGGAGAACACTGAAGCTTTCTTT
TRBJ2-7 | TRBD2 | NA | TRBV27 | CASSSYSSGTSGFYEQYF | TGTGCCAGCAGTTCCTATTCCTCCGGGACTAGCGGTTTCTACGAGCAGTACTTC